This TCR beta chain was captured by sequencing in a study of OX40 agonist ivuxolimab in advanced cancers. The germline V gene has CDR1 LNHNV and CDR2 YYDKDF (reference sequence). This CDR3 contains 16 residues. V lost 3 bases and J lost 3; bases outside the gene matches: 6. Using immunoSEQ multiplex PCR, the repertoire was profiled, and TCRdb retains in-frame clones only, with some absent. Of about 42,000 clones listed, 86% are singletons. The receptor comes from an adult with an advanced solid tumor such as melanoma, head and neck, liver or kidney cancer. The source material was CD4+ or CD8+ T cells sorted from blood, sampled in a trial of the OX40 agonist ivuxolimab. The chain is built from TRBV15 and TRBJ2-7; 12 nucleotides line up with TRBD2. The DNA of the CDR3 is TGTGCCACCAGCAGGGAGACTAGCGGGGGTCGCTACGAGCAGTACTTC. Translation: CATSRETSGGRYEQYF.